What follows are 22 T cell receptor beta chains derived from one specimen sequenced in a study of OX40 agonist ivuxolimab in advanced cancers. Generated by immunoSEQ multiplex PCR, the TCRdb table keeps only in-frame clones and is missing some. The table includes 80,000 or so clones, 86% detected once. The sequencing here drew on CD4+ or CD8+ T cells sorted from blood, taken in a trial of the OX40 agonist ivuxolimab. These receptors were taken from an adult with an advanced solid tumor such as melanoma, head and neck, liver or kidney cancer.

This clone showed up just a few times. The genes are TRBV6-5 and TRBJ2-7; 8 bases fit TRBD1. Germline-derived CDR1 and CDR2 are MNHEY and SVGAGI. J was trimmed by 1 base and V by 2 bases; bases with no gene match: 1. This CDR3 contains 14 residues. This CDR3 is CASSYRDRSYEQYF. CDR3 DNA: TGTGCCAGCAGTTACCGGGACAGGTCCTACGAGCAGTACTTC.

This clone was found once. The DNA for the CDR3 is TGTGCCAGCAGGACGCGATGGGACACTGAAGCTTTCTTT. This sequence encodes CASRTRWDTEAFF. This rearrangement joins TRBV6-6 to TRBJ1-1; D is ambiguous. CDR3 size: 13 residues. Germline V gene lookup returns CDR1 MNHNY and CDR2 SVGAGI (reference sequence). Trimming removed 6 bases at V and 3 bases at J, with 11 bases between.

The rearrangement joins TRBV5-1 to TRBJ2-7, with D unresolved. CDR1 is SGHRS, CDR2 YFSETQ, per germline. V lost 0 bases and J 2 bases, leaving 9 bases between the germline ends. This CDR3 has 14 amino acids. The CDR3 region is CASSLEDLTYEQYF. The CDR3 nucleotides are TGCGCCAGCAGCTTGGAGGACCTCACCTACGAGCAGTACTTC.

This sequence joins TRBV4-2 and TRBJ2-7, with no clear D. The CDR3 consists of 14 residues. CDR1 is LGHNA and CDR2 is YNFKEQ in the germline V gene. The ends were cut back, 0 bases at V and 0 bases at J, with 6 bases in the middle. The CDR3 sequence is CASSQDPSSYEQYF. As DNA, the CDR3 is TGTGCCAGCAGCCAAGACCCTAGCTCCTACGAGCAGTACTTC.

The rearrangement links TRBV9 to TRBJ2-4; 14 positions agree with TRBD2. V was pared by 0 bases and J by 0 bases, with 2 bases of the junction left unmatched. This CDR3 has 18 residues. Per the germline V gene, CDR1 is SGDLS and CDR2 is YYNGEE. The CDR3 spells CASSVGLAGGLAKNIQYF. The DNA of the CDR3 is TGTGCCAGCAGCGTAGGACTAGCGGGAGGGTTAGCCAAAAACATTCAGTACTTC.

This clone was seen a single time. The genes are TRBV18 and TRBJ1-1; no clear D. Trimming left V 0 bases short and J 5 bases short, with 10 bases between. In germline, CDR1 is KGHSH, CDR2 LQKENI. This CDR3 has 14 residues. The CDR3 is CASSPPVGVTEAFF. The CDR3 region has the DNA TGTGCCAGCTCACCACCGGTGGGCGTTACTGAAGCTTTCTTT.

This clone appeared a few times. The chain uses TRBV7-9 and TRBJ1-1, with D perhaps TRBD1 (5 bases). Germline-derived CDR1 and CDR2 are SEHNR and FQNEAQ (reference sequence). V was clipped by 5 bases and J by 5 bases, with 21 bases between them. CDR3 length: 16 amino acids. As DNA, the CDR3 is TGTGCCAGCAGCCCAGCCATTAGAGGGGAAATTACTGAAGCTTTCTTT. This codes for CASSPAIRGEITEAFF. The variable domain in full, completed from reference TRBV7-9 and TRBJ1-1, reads DTGVSQNPRHKITKRGQNVTFRCDPISEHNRLYWYRQTLGQGPEFLTYFQNEAQLEKSRLLSDRFSAERPKGSFSTLEIQRTEQGDSAMYLCASSPAIRGEITEAFFGQGTRLTVV.

The CDR3, as DNA: TGTGCCAGCAGTTACGACAGCTCTGGGGCCAACGTCCTGACTTTC. Its translation is CASSYDSSGANVLTF. The chain couples TRBV6-5 to TRBJ2-6; maybe TRBD1 (5 bases). From germline, CDR1 is MNHEY and CDR2 SVGAGI. CDR3 length equals 15 residues. V lost 2 bases and J lost 0, with 5 bases in between.

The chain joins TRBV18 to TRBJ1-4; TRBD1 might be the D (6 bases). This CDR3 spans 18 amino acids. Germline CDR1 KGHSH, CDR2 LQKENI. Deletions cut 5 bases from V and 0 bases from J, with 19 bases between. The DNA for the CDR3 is TGTGCCAGCTCATCTAATTCGGGACACCCTTCAACTAATGAAAAACTGTTTTTT. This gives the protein CASSSNSGHPSTNEKLFF.

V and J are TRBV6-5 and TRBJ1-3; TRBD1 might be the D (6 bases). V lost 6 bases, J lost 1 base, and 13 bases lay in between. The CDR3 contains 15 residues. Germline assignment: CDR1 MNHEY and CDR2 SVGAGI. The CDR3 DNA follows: TGTGCCAGCAGCCCCTTCAGGGGATCTGGAAACACCATATATTTT. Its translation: CASSPFRGSGNTIYF.

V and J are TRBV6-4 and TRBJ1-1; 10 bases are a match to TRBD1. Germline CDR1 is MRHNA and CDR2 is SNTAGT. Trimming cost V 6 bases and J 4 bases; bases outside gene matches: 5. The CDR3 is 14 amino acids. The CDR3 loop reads CASRGQGGVTEAFF. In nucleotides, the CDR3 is TGTGCCAGCAGAGGACAGGGGGGCGTCACTGAAGCTTTCTTT.

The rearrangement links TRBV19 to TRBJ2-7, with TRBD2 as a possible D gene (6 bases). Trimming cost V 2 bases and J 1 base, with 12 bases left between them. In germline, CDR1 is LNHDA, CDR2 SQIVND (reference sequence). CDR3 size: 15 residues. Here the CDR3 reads CASSIRRGLSYEQYF. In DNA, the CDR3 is TGTGCCAGTAGTATACGGCGGGGACTGTCCTACGAGCAGTACTTC.

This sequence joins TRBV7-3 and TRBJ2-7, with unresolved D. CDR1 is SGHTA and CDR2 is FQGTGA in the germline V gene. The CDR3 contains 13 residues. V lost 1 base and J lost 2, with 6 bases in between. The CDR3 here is CASSLRGTYEQYF. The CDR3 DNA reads TGTGCCAGCAGCTTAAGGGGTACCTACGAGCAGTACTTC. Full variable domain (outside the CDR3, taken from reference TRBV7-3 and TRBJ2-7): GAGVSQTPSNKVTEKGKYVELRCDPISGHTALYWYRQSLGQGPEFLIYFQGTGAADDSGLPNDRFFAVRPEGSVSTLKIQRTERGDSAVYLCASSLRGTYEQYFGPGTRLTVT.

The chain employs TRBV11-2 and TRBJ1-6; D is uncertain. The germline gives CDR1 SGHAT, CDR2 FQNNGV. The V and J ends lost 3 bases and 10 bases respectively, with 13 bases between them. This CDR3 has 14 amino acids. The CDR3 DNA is TGTGCCAGCAGCTTGCAGAGGGAATGGTCACCCCTCCACTTT. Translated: CASSLQREWSPLHF.

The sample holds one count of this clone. In nucleotides, the CDR3 is TGTGCCAGCAGCTCCCCGGGACAGGGGGAATCTGGCTACACCTTC. Amino acids: CASSSPGQGESGYTF. This chain uses TRBV5-4 with TRBJ1-2, with 11 positions matching TRBD1. The CDR3 runs to 15 residues. Germline assignment: CDR1 SGHNT and CDR2 YYREEE (reference sequence). V dropped 3 bases and J dropped 7; count of bases not matched to a gene: 8.

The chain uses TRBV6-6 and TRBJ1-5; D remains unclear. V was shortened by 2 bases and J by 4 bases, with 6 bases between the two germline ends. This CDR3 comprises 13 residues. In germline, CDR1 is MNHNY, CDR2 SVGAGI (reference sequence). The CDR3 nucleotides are TGTGCCAGCAGTTACCAAGGGAATCAGCCCCAGCATTTT. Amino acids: CASSYQGNQPQHF.

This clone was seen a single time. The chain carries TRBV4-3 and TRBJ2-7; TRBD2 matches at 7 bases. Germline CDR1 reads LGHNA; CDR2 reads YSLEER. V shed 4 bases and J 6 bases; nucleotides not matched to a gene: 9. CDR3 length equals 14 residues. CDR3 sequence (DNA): TGCGCCAGCAGCCGATTCATGGGAGGGGCCGAGCAGTACTTC. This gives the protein CASSRFMGGAEQYF.

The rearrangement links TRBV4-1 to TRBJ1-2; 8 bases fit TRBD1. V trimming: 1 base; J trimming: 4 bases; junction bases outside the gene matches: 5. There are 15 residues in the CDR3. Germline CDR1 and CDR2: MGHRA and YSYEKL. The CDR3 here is CASSQVLTGVYGYTF. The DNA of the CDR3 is TGCGCCAGCAGCCAAGTCCTGACAGGGGTCTATGGCTACACCTTC.

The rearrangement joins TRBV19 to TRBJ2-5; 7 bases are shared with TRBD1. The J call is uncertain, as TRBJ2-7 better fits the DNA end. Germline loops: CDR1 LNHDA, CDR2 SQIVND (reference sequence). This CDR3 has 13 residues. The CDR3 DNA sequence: TGTGCCAGTAGTGAACAGGGGTGGTACGAGCAGTACTTC. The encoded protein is CASSEQGWYEQYF.

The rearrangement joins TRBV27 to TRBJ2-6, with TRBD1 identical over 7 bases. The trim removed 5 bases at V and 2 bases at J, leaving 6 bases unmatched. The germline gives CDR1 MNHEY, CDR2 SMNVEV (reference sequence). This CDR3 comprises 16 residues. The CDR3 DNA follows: TGTGCCAGCAGTGACAGGGTACTGGCTGGGGCCAACGTCCTGACTTTC. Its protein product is CASSDRVLAGANVLTF. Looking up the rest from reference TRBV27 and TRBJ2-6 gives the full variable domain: EAQVTQNPRYLITVTGKKLTVTCSQNMNHEYMSWYRQDPGLGLRQIYYSMNVEVTDKGDVPEGYKVSRKEKRNFPLILESPSPNQTSLYFCASSDRVLAGANVLTFGAGSRLTVL.

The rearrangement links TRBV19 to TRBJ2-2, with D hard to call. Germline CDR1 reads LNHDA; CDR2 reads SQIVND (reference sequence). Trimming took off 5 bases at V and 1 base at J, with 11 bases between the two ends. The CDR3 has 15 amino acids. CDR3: CASSPTTLNTGELFF. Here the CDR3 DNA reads TGTGCCAGTAGTCCTACTACCCTGAACACCGGGGAGCTGTTTTTT.

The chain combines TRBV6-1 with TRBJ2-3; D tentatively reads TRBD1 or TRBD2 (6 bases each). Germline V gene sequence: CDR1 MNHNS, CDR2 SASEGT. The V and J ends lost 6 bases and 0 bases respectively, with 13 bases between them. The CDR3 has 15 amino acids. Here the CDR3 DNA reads TGTGCCAGCAGATTAGGGGGGTCTAGCACAGATACGCAGTATTTT. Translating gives CASRLGGSSTDTQYF.